This TCR beta chain was observed in a study of OX40 agonist ivuxolimab in advanced cancers. Study-level background: Ivuxolimab was a fully human IgG2 agonistic monoclonal antibody targeting the costimulatory receptor OX40 (CD134). Intravenous ivuxolimab was administered to patients every 2 weeks at six dose levels: 0.01, 0.1, 0.3, 1.5, 3 and 10 mg/kg. Patients were allowed to have had prior anti-PD-1, anti-PD-L1 or anti-CTLA-4 therapy, and around 41% of the dose-escalation patients had previously received checkpoint inhibitors. Of the 50 or so patients in dose escalation, around 19 had hepatocellular carcinoma, about 15 had melanoma, 9 had renal cell carcinoma and 9 had head and neck cancer. The dose-escalation cohort was almost 85% male with a mean age of roughly 62 years, ranging from about 23 to 85. Peripheral TCRbeta sequencing aimed to test whether ivuxolimab altered TCR sequence diversity and caused clonal T-cell expansion. Partial responses occurred in three dose-escalation patients: two with cutaneous melanoma and one with hepatocellular carcinoma. The paper reports the monotherapy dose-escalation portion (N = 52 patients) of the phase I ivuxolimab trial. The paper's findings and limits, for the study overall: At doses of 0.1 to 3.0 mg/kg, clonal expansion of both CD4+ and CD8+ blood T cells was observed from baseline to week 6. Low levels of normalized T-cell clonal expansion were also seen in some patients who did not respond. On average, CD8+ T cells showed more expanded clones than CD4+ T cells after ivuxolimab. Partial responders in the 0.1-3.0 mg/kg groups had among the lowest normalized peripheral clonal expansion, especially among CD8+ T cells. The antigen specificity of the peripheral T cells that underwent clonal expansion was not determined.

Patients with a history of autoimmune disease or receiving systemic immunosuppression were excluded from the trial. Peripheral blood for TCR sequencing was collected from all dose cohorts at baseline, on cycle 4 day 1, and on cycle 7 day 1. Samples were obtained from an open-label, multicenter, first-in-human phase I dose-escalation trial of ivuxolimab. The trial enrolled adults with locally advanced or metastatic head and neck squamous cell, hepatocellular, melanoma or renal cell carcinoma. CD4+ and CD8+ T cells were sorted separately from peripheral blood before TCR sequencing. Comments on this clone: There is no known antigen for this receptor. Per-base quality was not reported, and no clone a single base away is much larger than it.

The germline V gene encodes CDR1 SGHTS and CDR2 YDEGEE. Reading from cysteine to phenylalanine, the CDR3 counts 16 amino acids. The DNA shown is the 48-base CDR3, in frame from base 1. V was cut back by 5 bases and J by 5 bases, leaving a gap of 22 bases between them. To sequence the TCRbeta CDR3 region, genomic DNA was isolated from the sorted cells. TCRbeta CDR3 regions were sequenced using the immunoSEQ Assay. Entries here come from immuneACCESS through TCRdb and include only in-frame sequences with V and J called. Some clones fail to appear in such tables; in the studies checked, an unresolved V gene covers under half of the shortfall, and the cause of the remainder is unknown. The sample records about 76,000 clones, over 75% of which are singletons. The ten largest clones add up to 0.61% of the sample.

The sample consisted of CD4+ or CD8+ T cells sorted from blood, taken in a trial of the OX40 agonist ivuxolimab. The TCR was taken from an adult with an advanced solid tumor such as melanoma, head and neck, liver or kidney cancer. The chain uses TRBV5-8 and TRBJ2-5, and TRBD2 may be the D gene, going by 6 matching bases. CDR3 sequence: CASRHAGASVQETQYF. The nucleotides are TGTGCCAGCAGACACGCCGGGGCTAGCGTGCAGGAGACCCAGTACTTC.